This T cell receptor (beta chain) stems from a study of shared clonotypes between healthy human individuals. Study information: Aged 18 to 49, the donors were two women and a few men. Whole-study results and caveats: Relative to memory subsets, naive subsets generally showed larger estimated richness.

Details on this clone: What it binds is unknown.

Using immunoSEQ multiplex PCR, the repertoire was profiled, and TCRdb retains in-frame clones only, with some absent. The sample includes about 820,000 clones, more than 85% seen only once; the top ten take around 24%. Germline V gene lookup returns CDR1 SGHNT and CDR2 YYREEE (reference sequence). The CDR3 sequence is 16 residues long. Trimming cost V 4 bases and J 6 bases, with 19 bases left between them. Naive CD8 cells, CD45RO-negative and positively selected for CCR7, excluded terminally differentiated effector memory CD45RA+ cells. The chain uses TRBV5-4 and TRBJ2-2; D perhaps matches TRBD2 (6 bases). Sequencing input: naive CD8+ T cells sorted from blood. The clonotype comes from a man aged 25-45 years in good health. For the CDR3, the DNA is TGTGCCAGCAGCAAATTAAAAACGGGGGACCCCGGGGAGCTGTTTTTT. This gives the protein CASSKLKTGDPGELFF.